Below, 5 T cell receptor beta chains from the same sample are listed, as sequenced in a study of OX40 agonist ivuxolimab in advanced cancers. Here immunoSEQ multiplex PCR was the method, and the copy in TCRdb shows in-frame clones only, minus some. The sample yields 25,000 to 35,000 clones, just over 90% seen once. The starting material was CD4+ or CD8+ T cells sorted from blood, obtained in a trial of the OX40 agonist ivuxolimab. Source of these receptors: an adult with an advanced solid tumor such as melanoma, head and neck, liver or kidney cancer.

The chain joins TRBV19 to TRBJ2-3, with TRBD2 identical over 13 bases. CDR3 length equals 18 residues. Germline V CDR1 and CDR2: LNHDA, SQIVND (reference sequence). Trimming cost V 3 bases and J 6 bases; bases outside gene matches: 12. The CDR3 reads CASSILLAGGLGADTQYF. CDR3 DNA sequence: TGTGCCAGTAGTATCTTACTAGCGGGGGGGCTCGGTGCTGATACGCAGTATTTT. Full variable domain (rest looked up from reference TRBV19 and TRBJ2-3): DGGITQSPKYLFRKEGQNVTLSCEQNLNHDAMYWYRQDPGQGLRLIYYSQIVNDFQKGDIAEGYSVSREKKESFPLTVTSAQKNPTAFYLCASSILLAGGLGADTQYFGPGTRLTVL.

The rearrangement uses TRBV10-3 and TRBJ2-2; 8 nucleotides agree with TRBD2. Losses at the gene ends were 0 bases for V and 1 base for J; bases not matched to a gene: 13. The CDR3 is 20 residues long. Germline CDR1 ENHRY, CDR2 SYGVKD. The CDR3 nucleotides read TGTGCCATCAGTGAGTCTATTATAGGACTAGCCAAGAAGAACACCGGGGAGCTGTTTTTT. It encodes CAISESIIGLAKKNTGELFF.

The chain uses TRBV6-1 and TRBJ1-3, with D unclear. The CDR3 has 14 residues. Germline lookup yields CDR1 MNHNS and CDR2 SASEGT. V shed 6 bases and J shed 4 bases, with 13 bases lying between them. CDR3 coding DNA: TGTGCCAGCAGACCAGGAGTAGCCGGAAACACCATATATTTT. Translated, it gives CASRPGVAGNTIYF.

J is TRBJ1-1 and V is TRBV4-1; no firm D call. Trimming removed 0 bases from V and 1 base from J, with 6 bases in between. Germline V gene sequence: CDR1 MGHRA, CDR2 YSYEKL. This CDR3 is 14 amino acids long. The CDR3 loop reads CASSQDRRNTEAFF. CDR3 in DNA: TGCGCCAGCAGCCAAGACCGGAGGAACACTGAAGCTTTCTTT.

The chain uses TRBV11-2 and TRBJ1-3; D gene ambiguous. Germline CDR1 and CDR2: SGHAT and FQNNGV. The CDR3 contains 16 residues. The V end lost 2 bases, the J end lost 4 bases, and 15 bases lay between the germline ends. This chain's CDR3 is CASSLQVRALGNTIYF. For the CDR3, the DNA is TGTGCCAGCAGCTTACAAGTGAGGGCGTTGGGAAACACCATATATTTT. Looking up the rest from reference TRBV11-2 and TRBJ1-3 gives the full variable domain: EAGVAQSPRYKIIEKRQSVAFWCNPISGHATLYWYQQILGQGPKLLIQFQNNGVVDDSQLPKDRFSAERLKGVDSTLKIQPAKLEDSAVYLCASSLQVRALGNTIYFGEGSWLTVV.